This TCR beta chain was sequenced for a study of control samples from healthy donors and cancer patients. Measured with immunoSEQ multiplex PCR; TCRdb has only the in-frame clones, and not every one. The sample has some 120,000 clones; 91% are singletons. The source material was blood. The TCR sequence derives from a man aged 18 to 29 in good health.

CDR3 DNA: TGCGCCAGCAGCCCACGTGCCTGGAGCTCCTATAATTCACCCCTCCACTTT. It yields the protein CASSPRAWSSYNSPLHF. The rearrangement joins TRBV4-1 to TRBJ1-6; D is ambiguous. The CDR3 has 17 residues. The V gene's germline CDR1 is MGHRA and CDR2 YSYEKL. V gave up 4 bases and J gave up 0 bases, with 13 bases separating them.